This is a list of T cell receptor beta chains from one sample in a study of brain T cells in children with intractable seizures. The table came from immunoSEQ multiplex PCR; TCRdb's copy has only in-frame clones and leaves some out. The sample includes 50,000 to 80,000 clones, roughly 95% of them seen just once. The sample was peripheral blood, taken at surgery. These receptors were obtained from a boy under two years old with focal cortical dysplasia and intractable seizures. Both conserved end residues are trimmed from each CDR3. Clone size, where shown, is once, few, many, or a class for clones that have expanded.

TRBJ2-5 TRBV2 . ARTSGKETQY
TRBJ2-5 TRBV5-3 . ARSLAQIDFIWYQETQY
TRBJ1-2 TRBV18 . ASSPSAGEPYGYT
TRBJ2-7 TRBV7-2 . ASSLIPVGEQY
TRBJ2-3 TRBV4-3 . ASSQEETGEDTQY
TRBJ2-2 TRBV15 . ATSRGQWNTGELF
TRBJ2-7 TRBV27 . ASSFYGGYEQY
TRBJ2-5 TRBV27 . ASSPSGVQETQY
TRBJ2-3 TRBV27 . ASRVAGGSTDTQY
TRBJ2-7 TRBV7-9 . ASSQGPSYEQY
TRBJ2-7 TRBV28 . ASTLGGAGGPYEQY
TRBJ2-1 TRBV2 . ASRVDRAIIQQF
TRBJ1-5 TRBV6-5 . ASLGQVNQPQH
TRBJ2-3 TRBV19 . ASSIDRGDTQY
TRBJ1-1 TRBV5-5 . ASRDTLTNTEAF
TRBJ2-3 TRBV6-2/TRBV6-3 . ASSPPPVDTQY
TRBJ1-1 TRBV15 . ATSTRRGRAEAF
TRBJ2-5 TRBV9 . ASSVGLRRWETQY
TRBJ2-3 TRBV19 . ASSPHRGRADTQY
TRBJ1-3 TRBV4-3 . ASSPGQASDTIY
TRBJ1-6 TRBV27 . ASSLWQTNSPLH
TRBJ2-2 TRBV7-6 . ASSLLAVNTGELF
TRBJ1-2 TRBV7-2 once ASSSGGYYGYT
TRBJ2-2 TRBV6-5 . ASSYVESGTGELF
TRBJ2-5 TRBV4-2 . ASSHNLLAGETQY
TRBJ1-1 TRBV7-2 . ASSSLVRAKNTEAF
TRBJ1-5 TRBV12-3/TRBV12-4 . ATGQGNQPQH
TRBJ2-5 TRBV6-5 . ASSSGGMETQY
TRBJ2-1 TRBV7-2 . ASSSQLSSYNEQF
TRBJ2-3 TRBV18 . ASSPTRGTSGPRVLDTQY
TRBJ2-7 TRBV2 . ASLGYYEQY
TRBJ1-1 TRBV4-1 . ASRPGPLNTEAF
TRBJ2-1 TRBV7-7 . ASSLRLAEYNEQF
TRBJ2-2 TRBV7-7 . ASSFGDTTGELF
TRBJ1-1 TRBV28 . ASSPGVNTEAF
TRBJ2-1 TRBV7-9 . ASSADWNQQF
TRBJ2-2 TRBV7-9 . ASSSGQGGTGELF
TRBJ2-3 TRBV10-1 . ASSDRRGIPRPEHTDTQY
TRBJ1-1 TRBV3-1/TRBV3-2 . ASSQEPGEAF
TRBJ1-5 TRBV19 . ASSILWDRGQPQH
TRBJ1-2 TRBV7-9 few ASTPGQGAGYT
TRBJ1-5 TRBV6-5 . APRNQPQH
TRBJ2-7 TRBV19 . ASSTGIGLAKYYEQY
TRBJ2-5 TRBV2 . ASSGGRGETQY
TRBJ1-3 TRBV29-1 . SVGENTIY
TRBJ1-3 TRBV10-3 . AISSGTGGTGNTIY